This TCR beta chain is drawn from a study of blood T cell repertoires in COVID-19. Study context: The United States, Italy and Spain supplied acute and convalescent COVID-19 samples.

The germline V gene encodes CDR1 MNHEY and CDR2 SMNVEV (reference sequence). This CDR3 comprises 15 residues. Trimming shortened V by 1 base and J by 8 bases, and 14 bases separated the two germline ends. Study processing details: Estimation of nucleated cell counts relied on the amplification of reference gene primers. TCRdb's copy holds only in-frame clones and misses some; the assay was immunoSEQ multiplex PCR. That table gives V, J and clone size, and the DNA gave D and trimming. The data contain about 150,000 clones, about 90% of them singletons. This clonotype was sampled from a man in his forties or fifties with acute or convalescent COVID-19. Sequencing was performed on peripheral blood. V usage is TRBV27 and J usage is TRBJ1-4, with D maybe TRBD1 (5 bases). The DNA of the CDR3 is TGTGCCAGCAGTTTATGGGGACCAGGAGGGGAAAAACTGTTTTTT. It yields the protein CASSLWGPGGEKLFF.